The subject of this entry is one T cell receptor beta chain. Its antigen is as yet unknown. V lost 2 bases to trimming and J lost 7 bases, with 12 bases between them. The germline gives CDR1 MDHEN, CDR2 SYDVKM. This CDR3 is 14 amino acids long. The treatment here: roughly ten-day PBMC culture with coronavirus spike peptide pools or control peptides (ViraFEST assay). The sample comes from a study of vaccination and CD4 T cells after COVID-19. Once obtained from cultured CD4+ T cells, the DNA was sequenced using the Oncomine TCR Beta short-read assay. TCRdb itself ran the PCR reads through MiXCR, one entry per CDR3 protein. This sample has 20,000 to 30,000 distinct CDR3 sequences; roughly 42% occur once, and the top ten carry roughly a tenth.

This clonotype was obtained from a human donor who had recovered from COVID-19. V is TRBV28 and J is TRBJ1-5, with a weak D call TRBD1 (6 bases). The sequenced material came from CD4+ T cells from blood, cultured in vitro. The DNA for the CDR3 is TGTGCCAGCAGTTTAGGCAGGGGTAAACAGCCCCAGCATTTT. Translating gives CASSLGRGKQPQHF.